The clone carrying this T cell receptor beta chain has ten or more counts. Its cognate antigen is unknown. Unique molecular identifiers were added to individual cDNA molecules. TCRdb analysed the 5' RACE reads with MiXCR anew, one entry per CDR3 protein. The data contain roughly 80,000 distinct CDR3 sequences, 5.5% to 7.5% of them singletons. The J segment lost 8 bases and the V segment lost 4 bases, leaving 5 bases of the junction unmatched. Germline loops: CDR1 SGHRS, CDR2 YFSETQ. There are 13 residues in the CDR3. The data are from a study of early T cells in non-severe SARS-CoV-2 infection. Regarding the study as a whole: Matches to VDJdb favored anti-spike CD8 responses and missed private and CD4 specificities.

The specimen was whole blood. This TCR was recovered from an adult who was a healthcare worker with PCR-confirmed SARS-CoV-2 infection or an uninfected control (not recorded which). The rearrangement joins TRBV5-1 to TRBJ1-4, with 7 bases identical to TRBD1. CDR3 sequence: CASSGGTDEKLFF. In DNA, the CDR3 is TGCGCCAGCAGCGGCGGGACAGACGAAAAACTGTTTTTT.